The next 21 T cell receptor beta chains were all read from a single sample in a study of Ad26.COV2.S vaccination and SARS-CoV-2 variants. Indicated treatment: some 19 received Ad26.COV2.S at low or high dose, single or two shots; roughly five received placebo; per-sample allocation not given. Samples were taken on day 63 after the first vaccine or placebo injection. The method was immunoSEQ multiplex PCR; TCRdb's version includes in-frame clones alone and lacks a portion of them. Here the sample spans 350,000 to 400,000 clones, about 89% being singletons. The sample in question was peripheral blood, obtained in a trial of Ad26.COV2.S vaccine versus placebo. These TCRs come from a person between 18 and 65 years old who received the Ad26.COV2.S COVID-19 vaccine or a placebo.

This chain joins TRBV5-1 and TRBJ2-5; 13 nucleotides match TRBD2. The germline CDR1 and CDR2 sequences are SGHRS and YFSETQ. The CDR3 runs 17 residues. The V segment lost 3 bases and the J segment 4 bases; nucleotides outside the gene matches: 9. The CDR3 is CASSSLTSGRLGETQYF. CDR3 sequence (DNA): TGCGCCAGCAGCTCTTTGACTAGCGGGAGGTTAGGAGAGACCCAGTACTTC. The whole variable domain, remainder taken from reference TRBV5-1 and TRBJ2-5, is KAGVTQTPRYLIKTRGQQVTLSCSPISGHRSVSWYQQTPGQGLQFLFEYFSETQRNKGNFPGRFSGRQFSNSRSEMNVSTLELGDSALYLCASSSLTSGRLGETQYFGPGTRLLVL.

This clone was seen only a few times. The CDR3, as DNA: TGTGCCAGCAGTGCTCCGGGACAGCACTCTGGAAACACCATATATTTT. The encoded protein is CASSAPGQHSGNTIYF. The J gene is TRBJ1-3, the V gene TRBV2; 7 bases are a match to TRBD1. CDR3 size: 16 residues. V shed 4 bases, J shed 0 bases, and the junction held 6 bases outside the gene matches. Germline values: CDR1 SNHLY, CDR2 FYNNEI.

V gene TRBV5-4 combines with J gene TRBJ1-6, with D unresolved. The CDR3 is 13 residues long. Germline CDR1 is SGHNT and CDR2 is YYREEE (reference sequence). Between the trimmed V and J ends, which lost 2 bases and 7 bases, there was a span of 7 bases. The CDR3 here is CASSLAKNSPLHF. The CDR3 DNA reads TGTGCCAGCAGCTTAGCCAAGAATTCACCCCTCCACTTT.

The CDR3 region has the DNA TGTGCCAGCAGTCTTAGACAGGGGGCGTTCAACACCATATATTTT. It yields the protein CASSLRQGAFNTIYF. The chain couples TRBV28 to TRBJ1-3; 10 positions match TRBD1. Germline values: CDR1 MDHEN, CDR2 SYDVKM. The CDR3 covers 15 residues. After removal of 5 bases from V and 7 bases from J, the junction contained 8 bases not matched to a gene.

This clone was seen a single time. The rearrangement uses TRBV27 and TRBJ1-2; tentatively, D is TRBD1 (5 bases). This CDR3 is built from 15 residues. Germline V gene data show CDR1 as MNHEY and CDR2 as SMNVEV (reference sequence). The germline V and J ends were trimmed by 2 bases and 0 bases, with 10 bases remaining between them. The CDR3: CASSLGRGANYGYTF. CDR3 nucleotides: TGTGCCAGCAGTTTAGGTAGGGGCGCTAACTATGGCTACACCTTC.

Points on this clone: The sample carries other DNA sequences with the same CDR3. The chain employs TRBV18 and TRBJ2-7; D not resolved. V was cut by 3 bases and J by 1 base, with 7 bases left in between. Per germline, CDR1 KGHSH and CDR2 LQKENI. CDR3 length: 13 residues. The CDR3 DNA is TGTGCCAGCTCACCCGGGTCGTCCTACGAGCAGTACTTC. This translates into CASSPGSSYEQYF. The full variable domain, completed using reference TRBV18 and TRBJ2-7, is NAGVMQNPRHLVRRRGQEARLRCSPMKGHSHVYWYRQLPEEGLKFMVYLQKENIIDESGMPKERFSAEFPKEGPSILRIQQVVRGDSAAYFCASSPGSSYEQYFGPGTRLTVT.

The CDR3 DNA follows: TGCGCCAGCAGCTCAGGGGGGACGGTGACCTACGAGCAGTACTTC. Its translation is CASSSGGTVTYEQYF. This sequence joins TRBV5-1 and TRBJ2-7; D may be TRBD1 (7 bases). Germline CDR1 SGHRS, CDR2 YFSETQ. V was pared by 3 bases and J by 2 bases, with 15 bases between. The CDR3 is 15 amino acids.

J is TRBJ1-5 and V is TRBV27, with D possibly TRBD1 on 5 matching bases. The V end was cut by 5 bases, the J end by 3 bases, with 11 bases between. The CDR3 is 14 residues long. Germline lookup yields CDR1 MNHEY and CDR2 SMNVEV (reference sequence). The CDR3 is CASSPTGINQPQHF. CDR3 nucleotides: TGTGCCAGCAGTCCCACAGGAATCAATCAGCCCCAGCATTTT.

This clone has a single count. The chain carries TRBV28 and TRBJ1-1, with D possibly matching TRBD1 (6 bases). Trimming pared 5 bases from V and 0 bases from J, leaving 10 bases between. Germline V lookup: CDR1 MDHEN, CDR2 SYDVKM. This CDR3 contains 14 residues. CDR3 in amino acids: CASSPDRMNTEAFF. The CDR3, as DNA: TGTGCCAGCAGTCCGGACAGAATGAACACTGAAGCTTTCTTT.

The genes are TRBV27 and TRBJ1-3; 9 nucleotides agree with TRBD1. This CDR3 has 13 residues. Unmatched junction bases numbered 2, after V lost 3 bases and J lost 8 bases. The germline CDR1 and CDR2 sequences are MNHEY and SMNVEV (reference sequence). The CDR3 nucleotides are TGTGCCAGCAGTTTCGACAGGGGGTACACCATATATTTT. This encodes CASSFDRGYTIYF.

The J gene is TRBJ2-7, the V gene TRBV5-4, with 12 bases identical to TRBD1. This CDR3 spans 15 amino acids. Germline CDR1 SGHNT, CDR2 YYREEE (reference sequence). V trimming: 4 bases; J trimming: 7 bases; junction bases outside the gene matches: 9. CDR3 DNA sequence: TGTGCCAGCAGCGTGACGGGACAGGGGGCAGAGGAGCAGTACTTC. It codes for CASSVTGQGAEEQYF.

This chain links TRBV5-5 with TRBJ1-1; 7 nucleotides match TRBD1. Trimming at V came to 7 bases and at J to 7 bases, leaving 16 bases not matched to a gene. The CDR3 length is 15 residues. Germline V gene lookup returns CDR1 SGHKS and CDR2 YYEKEE (reference sequence). CDR3 protein: CASLGRQGLIREAFF. In DNA form, the CDR3 reads TGTGCCAGCCTGGGGAGACAGGGCCTAATTCGTGAAGCTTTCTTT.

Concerning this clone: The junction and the germline gene differ at one end; a read error may be behind it. CDR3 residues: CASSLDGGTGELFF. The CDR3 DNA sequence: TGTGCTAGCAGCTTAGACGGGGGGACCGGGGAGCTGTTTTTT. The V call is TRBV7-7, the J call TRBJ2-2; 7 bases line up with TRBD2. Germline V gene data show CDR1 as SSHAT and CDR2 as FNYEAQ (reference sequence). CDR3 size: 14 residues.

The chain couples TRBV14 to TRBJ1-3; D remains unclear. The germline gives CDR1 SGHDN, CDR2 FVKESK. V was cut by 4 bases and J by 6 bases, with 4 bases left in between. The CDR3 runs 11 residues. The CDR3, as DNA: TGTGCCAGCAGCCGGGAAAACACCATATATTTT. Translating gives CASSRENTIYF.

This rearrangement joins TRBV27 to TRBJ2-2; D perhaps matches TRBD1 (6 bases). The CDR3 has 14 amino acids. The germline gives CDR1 MNHEY, CDR2 SMNVEV (reference sequence). The germline V and J ends were trimmed by 8 bases and 5 bases, with 15 bases remaining between them. CDR3 residues: CASVGVGATGELFF. CDR3 bases: TGTGCCAGCGTGGGGGTGGGGGCAACCGGGGAGCTGTTTTTT.

This clone showed up just once. The chain links TRBV27 to TRBJ1-2; D is perhaps TRBD1 (5 bases). Germline CDR1 reads MNHEY; CDR2 reads SMNVEV (reference sequence). The CDR3 extends over 13 amino acids. V was clipped by 5 bases and J by 6 bases, with 13 bases between them. This CDR3 is CASSLARENGYTF. The CDR3 nucleotides read TGTGCCAGCAGTCTTGCCAGGGAGAATGGCTACACCTTC.

The chain combines TRBV30 with TRBJ2-5; 11 nucleotides agree with TRBD2. Germline V gene data show CDR1 as GTSNPN and CDR2 as SVGIG (reference sequence). There are 15 residues in the CDR3. V lost 5 bases to trimming and J lost 1 base; unmatched junction nucleotides: 6. The CDR3 loop is CAWGRLAGLQETQYF. The CDR3 nucleotides read TGTGCCTGGGGAAGACTAGCGGGGCTCCAAGAGACCCAGTACTTC.

This chain joins TRBV6-6 and TRBJ2-3; 7 positions match TRBD1. This CDR3 contains 16 residues. Germline CDR1 and CDR2: MNHNY and SVGAGI (reference sequence). Germline trimming cut 2 bases from V and 4 bases from J; bases unmatched to any gene: 9. CDR3 sequence (DNA): TGTGCCAGCAGTTACCCACAGGGGATCGGGGCAGATACGCAGTATTTT. This sequence encodes CASSYPQGIGADTQYF.

The V gene is TRBV6-5, the J gene TRBJ2-2, with TRBD2 as a possible D gene (6 bases). The CDR3 covers 13 residues. The V end lost 10 bases, the J end lost 4 bases, and 13 bases lay between the germline ends. Germline values: CDR1 MNHEY, CDR2 SVGAGI. CDR3 DNA sequence: TGTGCCACCGCGGCGGGATTCACCGGGGAGCTGTTTTTT. Its protein is CATAAGFTGELFF.

This chain joins TRBV7-6 and TRBJ2-5; 11 nucleotides agree with TRBD1. The length of the CDR3 is 15 residues. Germline CDR1 reads SGHVS; CDR2 reads FNYEAQ. J gave up 5 bases and V 5 bases, and 7 bases lay outside the gene matches. The DNA of the CDR3 is TGTGCCAGCAGCACGTTGGGACAGGGGGGGGAGACCCAGTACTTC. The encoded protein is CASSTLGQGGETQYF.

This clone showed up just a few times. The chain links TRBV30 to TRBJ1-6, with D possibly being TRBD1 (6 bases). Germline values: CDR1 GTSNPN, CDR2 SVGIG (reference sequence). V was trimmed by 5 bases and J by 0 bases, leaving 14 bases between them. The CDR3 spans 16 residues. The CDR3 reads CAWGAGTSSYNSPLHF. Here the CDR3 DNA reads TGTGCCTGGGGAGCAGGGACAAGCTCCTATAATTCACCCCTCCACTTT. Complete variable domain (other parts from reference TRBV30 and TRBJ1-6): SQTIHQWPATLVQPVGSPLSLECTVEGTSNPNLYWYRQAAGRGLQLLFYSVGIGQISSEVPQNLSASRPQDRQFILSSKKLLLSDSGFYLCAWGAGTSSYNSPLHFGNGTRLTVT.